This TCR beta chain was observed in a study of blood T cells in healthy people across ages. Details on this clonotype: Its antigen is unknown.

Germline assignment: CDR1 SGHVS and CDR2 FQNEAQ. There are 16 residues in the CDR3. V shed 4 bases and J 4 bases; nucleotides not matched to a gene: 11. Study results and limitations: Roughly linear age-related decline in beta diversity appeared, significant by age roughly 40.

Then a second PCR, running roughly 7 to 11 cycles, was carried out with a sample-barcoded 5' primer and a J-beta primer mix. MiXCR was run by TCRdb on the 5' RACE reads, yielding one entry per CDR3 protein. The sample has more than 650,000 distinct CDR3 sequences, roughly 26% seen once; the top ten hold 2.5% to 3.5%. Each of the donors had 8 to 10 milliliters of peripheral blood drawn into EDTA-treated Vacutainer tubes. These data were likewise used in another study, on T cells of mothers and their children. Turning to that study: Samples were obtained from a few healthy Caucasian mothers and their six children. Relative to unrelated pairs, biologically related mother-child dyads exhibited marginally greater, non-significant overlap.

The V call is TRBV7-8, the J call TRBJ1-2; TRBD1 agrees at 8 bases. Sequencing was carried out using blood. This sequence originates from a boy under 18 in good health. For the CDR3, the DNA is TGTGCCAGCAGCTCTTGGGACAGGCGGACGGGCTATGGCTACACCTTC. Protein product: CASSSWDRRTGYGYTF.